These 9 T cell receptor beta chains were sequenced from one sample in a study of vaccination effects on CD4 cells after COVID-19. Prior to sequencing, the ViraFEST assay stimulated PBMC with viral peptide pools, which expanded the antigen-specific CD4+ T cells. CD4+ T cell isolation took place after approximately 11 days of culture. Vaccination of participants consisted of two doses of either the BNT162b2 or mRNA-1273 vaccine. These TCRs are of unknown antigen specificity. Clones were sequenced by immunoSEQ multiplex PCR, and TCRdb holds only the in-frame ones, with some missing. This table holds tens of thousands of clones, under 80% found once. The sequencing here drew on CD4+ T cells from PBMCs cultured with HCoV-OC43 spike peptides, taken after COVID-19 vaccination. Subset reported: HCoV-OC43 spike overlapping peptide pool stimulation. These receptors all stem from a human donor who received a COVID-19 vaccine.

V is TRBV4-3 and J is TRBJ2-2; D unresolved. V shed 7 bases and J shed 5 bases, with 14 bases lying between them. CDR3 length: 14 residues. The V gene's germline CDR1 is LGHNA and CDR2 YSLEER. CDR3 loop: CASTQQHGTGELFF. CDR3 bases: TGCGCCAGCACTCAACAGCACGGAACCGGGGAGCTGTTTTTT.

V is TRBV2 and J is TRBJ2-3; D is unclear. CDR3 length equals 10 residues. Germline CDR1 reads SNHLY; CDR2 reads FYNNEI. The germline V and J ends were trimmed by 6 bases and 8 bases, with 6 bases remaining between them. CDR3 sequence reads: CASRRITQYF. DNA of the CDR3: TGTGCCAGCAGGCGGATTACGCAGTATTTT.

The chain recombines TRBV7-3 with TRBJ2-3; D may correspond to TRBD1 or TRBD2 (7 bases each). CDR1 and CDR2 from the germline V gene are SGHTA and FQGTGA. CDR3 length: 15 residues. Trimming stripped 2 bases from V and 4 bases from J, with 13 bases between. The CDR3 loop is CASSLQGGGADTQYF. CDR3 nucleotides: TGTGCCAGCAGCTTACAGGGGGGGGGCGCAGATACGCAGTATTTT.

The V and J genes are TRBV7-2 and TRBJ1-4; no clear D. The V end was cut by 5 bases, the J end by 7 bases, with 17 bases between. There are 15 residues in the CDR3. The germline gives CDR1 SGHTA, CDR2 FQGNSA. The CDR3 here is CASSLTSNPGEKLFF. CDR3 nucleotide sequence: TGTGCCAGCAGCCTCACGAGTAACCCTGGTGAAAAACTGTTTTTT.

CDR3 residues: CASSSRGQETQYF. CDR3 coding DNA: TGTGCCAGCAGTTCCAGGGGTCAAGAGACCCAGTACTTC. The chain links TRBV27 to TRBJ2-5; a weak D match, TRBD1 (6 bases). The CDR3 length is 13 residues. Deletions cut 4 bases from V and 2 bases from J, with 8 bases between. Looked up from germline, CDR1 is MNHEY and CDR2 is SMNVEV (reference sequence).

The V gene is TRBV5-1, the J gene TRBJ1-2; D uncertain. V lost 4 bases and J lost 7, with 17 bases in between. The CDR3 contains 14 residues. Germline values: CDR1 SGHRS, CDR2 YFSETQ. The DNA of the CDR3 is TGCGCCAGCAGCCCCCGGGATTGGGTGGCTGGCTACACCTTC. This gives the protein CASSPRDWVAGYTF.

V usage is TRBV19 and J usage is TRBJ2-5; 8 bases align to TRBD2. This CDR3 has 16 residues. Germline loops: CDR1 LNHDA, CDR2 SQIVND (reference sequence). After removal of 3 bases from V and 5 bases from J, the junction contained 11 bases not matched to a gene. The CDR3 DNA sequence: TGTGCCAGTAGTATGGATGCGTCGGGGGGGCAGGAGACCCAGTACTTC. It yields the protein CASSMDASGGQETQYF.

This clone was counted a single time. The chain recombines TRBV19 with TRBJ1-5; 7 bases map to TRBD1. This CDR3 comprises 15 residues. The ends lost 2 bases at V and 6 bases at J; junction bases unmatched: 7. Germline lookup yields CDR1 LNHDA and CDR2 SQIVND (reference sequence). The CDR3: CASSISRQGAQPQHF. In nucleotides, the CDR3 is TGTGCCAGTAGTATATCCAGACAGGGAGCTCAGCCCCAGCATTTT.

The rearrangement links TRBV30 to TRBJ1-5, with D tentatively TRBD1 (5 bases). The germline V gene has CDR1 GTSNPN and CDR2 SVGIG (reference sequence). V was shortened by 0 bases and J by 4 bases, with 13 bases between the two germline ends. This CDR3 has 15 amino acids. The CDR3 DNA reads as TGTGCCTGGAGTGTCGGCACAGGTTGGAATCAGCCCCAGCATTTT. This encodes CAWSVGTGWNQPQHF. The variable domain in full, completed from reference TRBV30 and TRBJ1-5, reads SQTIHQWPATLVQPVGSPLSLECTVEGTSNPNLYWYRQAAGRGLQLLFYSVGIGQISSEVPQNLSASRPQDRQFILSSKKLLLSDSGFYLCAWSVGTGWNQPQHFGDGTRLSIL.